This TCR beta chain was captured in a study of Tregs in tolerant kidney transplant recipients. Looking at the study overall: An approximately 3-day belatacept mixed lymphocyte reaction, sometimes plus 5-day graft donor restimulation, preceded CD4+CD25+CD127- sorting.

V dropped 0 bases and J dropped 0 bases, with 10 bases sitting between them. Per the germline V gene, CDR1 is SGDLS and CDR2 is YYNGEE. The CDR3 contains 16 residues. In its sample, this clone was seen a few times. Its specificity is unknown. The repertoire was sequenced with immunoSEQ multiplex PCR; TCRdb's copy has only in-frame clones and lacks some. The table records more than 25,000 clones, over 75% of them present only once. The sequenced sample was Tregs from blood cultured with allogeneic cells. This TCR came from a human donor in good health. This chain links TRBV9 with TRBJ2-1, with D uncertain. The DNA of the CDR3 is TGTGCCAGCAGCGTAGTAGGCGGATCCTCCTACAATGAGCAGTTCTTC. Its protein product is CASSVVGGSSYNEQFF.